This T cell receptor beta chain stems from a study of vaccination and CD4 T cells after COVID-19. Study as a whole: Convalescent patients gave post-COVID blood a median around 91 days post-diagnosis, range 35 to 161.

As for this clonotype: Its antigen remains unidentified.

Germline assignment: CDR1 DFQATT and CDR2 SNEGSKA (reference sequence). This CDR3 has 14 amino acids. Findings and limits, study-wide: Spike mono-reactivity marked 304 of 307 vaccine-specific clones in convalescent patients.

The Oncomine TCR Beta short-read assay was applied to DNA of cultured CD4+ T cells. MiXCR, applied by TCRdb to the PCR reads, yields one record per CDR3 protein. This table has some 8,000 distinct CDR3 sequences, about 63% appearing once. Treatment in this sample: approximately nine-day PBMC culture with coronavirus spike peptide pools or control peptides (ViraFEST assay). Patients returned positive PCR results between March and December 2020, earlier than US Alpha, Beta and Delta variants. The sample comprised CD4+ T cells from blood, cultured in vitro. The J gene is TRBJ1-2, the V gene TRBV20-1; 10 nucleotides line up with TRBD1. The clonotype was recovered from a human donor who had recovered from COVID-19. The CDR3 loop is CSTKETGGHYGYTF. The CDR3 nucleotides are TGCAGCACCAAGGAGACAGGGGGCCACTATGGCTACACCTTC.